This TCR beta chain stems from a study of blood T cells in healthy people across ages (dated by TCRdb to 2015 to 2017). Some background on the complete study: In model experiments, template switching captured about one uniquely barcoded TCR beta cDNA molecule for every two T cells. The study measured age-related changes in TCR beta repertoire diversity using deep sequencing normalized with unique cDNA molecular identifiers. Donors were grouped into four age groups: young (average roughly 15 years), middle-aged (39), aged (approximately 58) and long-lived (approximately 82). Donors of different ages were randomly distributed across sequencing lanes to avoid experimental bias. For two donors (one aged 18 to 30 and one aged 80 or older), the study analyzed two additional independent replicas of 1 million unique cDNA reads from the same blood draw.

On this clonotype: What antigen it recognizes has not been identified. No quality values exist for individual bases; no much larger clone is one base distant.

Receptor libraries were prepared by 5' RACE. Sequenced using an Illumina HiSeq 2500. A second PCR of roughly 6 to 11 cycles was run with a J-beta primer mix and a sample-barcoded 5' primer. Each TCR beta cDNA molecule received a unique molecular identifier from a template-switch 5' adaptor carrying 12 random nucleotides. Each sample yielded at least 2.5 million CDR3-containing paired-end reads. First-strand cDNA was synthesized from all RNA with the Mint cDNA synthesis kit, primed by a TRBC-specific oligonucleotide. All cDNA was treated with uracil-DNA glycosylase and then went through a first 18-cycle PCR with the universal primers M1SS and BC2_uni_R. The published analysis was carried out like this. For normalization, 1 million high-quality reads were randomly selected from each sample, with every read carrying a distinct molecular identifier. Instead of being binned into consensus sequences, reads that shared molecular identifiers were thrown out. CDR3 identification, clonotype clustering and error correction used MiTCR with a Q25 quality threshold and the strictest error-elimination algorithm. Lower-bound total TCR beta diversity was estimated with a nonparametric unseen species model using Euler transformation. TCRdb passed the public sequencing reads through fastp at Q25 and MiXCR, retaining productive beta sequences. Identical CDR3 protein sequences are pooled into one entry, listed with their most common genes and DNA. V and J calls and clone size were set by TCRdb, not the authors. The table for this sample lists 700,000 to 950,000 distinct CDR3 sequences; roughly 44% of them were counted only once. The leading ten clones occupy more than 20% of the sample.

Donors were 40 or so systemically healthy Caucasian individuals from Russia aged roughly 6 to 95 years. Around 10 milliliters of peripheral blood were drawn from each donor into EDTA-treated Vacutainer tubes. Ficoll-Paque density-gradient centrifugation was used to isolate PBMCs, with at least 6 million per sample. Total RNA was extracted from PBMCs with Trizol reagent, with at least 5.5 micrograms obtained per sample. For every donor, flow cytometry on a PBMC aliquot measured the percentage of naive CD45RAhigh/CD27high T cells. The CDR3 covers 16 residues, taking in both the cysteine and the phenylalanine. This entry keeps only the CDR3 DNA: 48 bases, framed from base 1. The germline V gene (reference sequence) sets CDR1 to MNHEY and CDR2 to SMNVEV. Overall study outcomes, separate from this receptor: Total diversity estimates from one million sequenced T cells were considered lower bounds and underestimates. Because donor CMV infection status was unknown, age-related changes in expanded clonotypes were potentially confounded. Conclusive comparison of naive and antigen-experienced compartments was prevented by the profiling of bulk unsorted PBMCs. A strong correlation was found between observed TCR beta diversity and the percentage of naive T cells measured by flow cytometry. Observed TCR beta diversity per million T cells fell roughly linearly with age, and a significant reduction was already apparent by age approximately 40. Compared with the aged group, more naive CD4+ T cells, fewer expanded clones and increased TCR diversity were shown by the long-lived group, suggesting age selection.

The receptor's source is a woman aged 55-69 years in good health. The rearrangement joined TRBV27 to TRBJ2-1; 7 central bases correspond to TRBD2. The J call may be wrong; the DNA end is better matched by TRBJ2-7. Input material: blood. The encoded CDR3 is CASRLTREAGYNEQYF. Read as DNA, the sequence is TGTGCCAGCAGACTGACCCGGGAGGCAGGATACAATGAGCAGTACTTC.